Here is one TCR beta chain with its context. These data are taken from a study of T cell changes during pregnancy in multiple sclerosis. TCRdb's copy holds only in-frame clones and misses some; the assay was immunoSEQ multiplex PCR. The table includes over 35,000 clones, roughly 85% detected once. This CDR3 is built from 17 residues. Specimen: CD4+ T cells from peripheral blood mononuclear cells, collected after pregnancy. The chain has TRBV12-2 and TRBJ2-2; the D call TRBD1 from the table was never checked on the DNA. TRBV12-2 is flagged as a pseudogene. This receptor was identified in a female donor with multiple sclerosis, enrolled in a pregnancy study. CDR3 coding DNA: TGTGCAAGTCGCCCACGGACAGGGGGAAACGGGAACGGGGAGCTGTTTTTT. Protein sequence: CASRPRTGGNGNGELFF.